This T cell receptor (beta chain) stems from a study of blood T cells in healthy people across ages (dated by TCRdb to the mid-2010s). For the wider study: In model experiments, roughly one uniquely barcoded TCR beta cDNA molecule per two T cells was captured by template switching. The study measured age-related changes in TCR beta repertoire diversity using deep sequencing normalized with unique cDNA molecular identifiers. The donors were divided into four age groups: young (average 16 years), middle-aged (roughly 42), aged (approximately 62) and long-lived (roughly 88). Donors of different ages were randomly distributed across sequencing lanes to avoid experimental bias. The study analyzed two additional independent replicas of 1 million unique cDNA reads from the same blood draw for two donors, one aged 18 to 30 and one aged 80 or older. Findings and caveats that apply to the study as a whole: Because donor CMV infection status was unknown, age-related changes in expanded clonotypes were potentially confounded. The long-lived group showed more naive CD4+ T cells, fewer expanded clones and increased TCR diversity than the aged group, suggesting age selection. The percentage of naive T cells measured by flow cytometry correlated strongly with observed TCR beta diversity. Estimates of total diversity based on one million sequenced T cells were regarded as lower bounds and as underestimates. Because profiling used bulk unsorted PBMCs, naive and antigen-experienced compartments could not be compared conclusively. As age increased, observed TCR beta diversity per million T cells dropped in a roughly linear way, and a significant reduction was already evident by age 40.

Including the terminal cysteine and phenylalanine, the CDR3 comprises 15 residues. The read is trimmed to its CDR3 DNA, 45 bases read in frame from base 1. Via the germline V gene, CDR1 is SGHRS and CDR2 YFSETQ. V ends up 3 bases short and J 4 bases short, with an unmatched junction base count of 4. Donors were 39 systemically healthy Caucasian individuals from Russia aged roughly 6 to 95 years. Roughly 11 milliliters of peripheral blood were drawn from each donor into EDTA-treated Vacutainer tubes. PBMCs were isolated by Ficoll-Paque density-gradient centrifugation, with at least 6 million obtained per sample. Trizol reagent was used to extract total RNA from PBMCs, with at least 6 micrograms per sample. Naive CD45RAhigh/CD27high T cell percentages were measured by flow cytometry on a PBMC aliquot from every donor. Concerning this clonotype itself: The clone's antigen remains unknown. Base qualities are not at hand, and no much larger clone is one base apart.

Library generation was performed with 5' RACE. Sequenced using an Illumina HiSeq 2500. A second PCR of roughly 6 to 11 cycles was run with a J-beta primer mix and a sample-barcoded 5' primer. A template-switch 5' adaptor carrying 12 random nucleotides introduced a unique molecular identifier onto each TCR beta cDNA molecule. Each sample yielded at least 3 million CDR3-containing paired-end reads. First-strand cDNA synthesis was performed from all RNA using the Mint cDNA synthesis kit, with priming by a TRBC-specific oligonucleotide. Following uracil-DNA glycosylase treatment, all cDNA underwent a first 18-cycle PCR with the universal primers M1SS and BC2_uni_R. The original methods were these. For normalization, 1 million high-quality reads, each with a distinct molecular identifier, were randomly selected from each sample. Reads with shared molecular identifiers were discarded instead of being binned into consensus sequences. MiTCR, run with a Q25 quality threshold and the strictest error-elimination algorithm, handled CDR3 identification, clonotype clustering and error correction. A nonparametric unseen species model with Euler transformation was used to estimate lower-bound total TCR beta diversity. Using fastp at Q25 and MiXCR, TCRdb reprocessed the public reads and kept productive beta chains. Under each unique CDR3 protein, matching rows form one entry showing the most common genes and DNA. It is TCRdb's table, rather than the study itself, that gives the V and J calls and clone size. The sample includes about 800,000 distinct CDR3 sequences, with 55% to 70% observed a single time. The ten largest clones add up to approximately 21% of the sample.

The specimen sequenced was blood. The chain is made from TRBV5-1 and TRBJ2-3; a stretch of 11 junction bases matches TRBD2. This clonotype originated in a man aged 25 to 40 in good health. The DNA reads TGCGCCAGCAGCTCTAGCGGGGGGTTGGCAGATACGCAGTATTTT. Translated, this is CASSSSGGLADTQYF. Joined to the reference TRBV5-1 and TRBJ2-3 proteins, this CDR3 gives the full variable domain: KAGVTQTPRYLIKTRGQQVTLSCSPISGHRSVSWYQQTPGQGLQFLFEYFSETQRNKGNFPGRFSGRQFSNSRSEMNVSTLELGDSALYLCASSSSGGLADTQYFGPGTRLTVL.